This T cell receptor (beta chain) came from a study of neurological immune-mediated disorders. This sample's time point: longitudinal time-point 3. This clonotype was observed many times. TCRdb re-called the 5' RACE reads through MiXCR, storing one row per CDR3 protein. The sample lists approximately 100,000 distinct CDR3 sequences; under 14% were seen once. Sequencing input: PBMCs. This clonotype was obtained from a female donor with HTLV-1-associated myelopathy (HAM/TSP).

The CDR3 sequence is CASDTGRVRTDTQYF. CDR3 sequence (DNA): TGTGCCAGTGATACAGGGAGGGTCCGCACAGATACGCAGTATTTT. The rearrangement joins TRBV6-1 to TRBJ2-3; TRBD2 might be the D (7 bases). Germline lookup yields CDR1 MNHNS and CDR2 SASEGT. Trimming took off 9 bases at V and 1 base at J, with 17 bases between the two ends. This CDR3 has 15 residues.